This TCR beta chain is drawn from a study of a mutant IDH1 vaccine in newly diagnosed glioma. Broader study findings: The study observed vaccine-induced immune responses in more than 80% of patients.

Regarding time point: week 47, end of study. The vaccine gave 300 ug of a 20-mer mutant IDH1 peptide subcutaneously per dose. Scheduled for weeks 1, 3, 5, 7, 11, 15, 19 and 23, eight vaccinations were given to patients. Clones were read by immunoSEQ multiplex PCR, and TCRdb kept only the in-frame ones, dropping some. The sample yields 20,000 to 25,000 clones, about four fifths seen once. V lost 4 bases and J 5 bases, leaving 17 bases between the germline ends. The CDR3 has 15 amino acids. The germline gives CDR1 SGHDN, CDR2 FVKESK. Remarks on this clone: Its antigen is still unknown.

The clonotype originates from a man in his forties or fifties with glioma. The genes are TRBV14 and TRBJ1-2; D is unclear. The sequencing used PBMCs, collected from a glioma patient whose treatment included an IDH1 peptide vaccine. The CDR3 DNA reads TGTGCCAGCAGCCCTCAGCCGGGCCTCTCATATGGCTACACCTTC. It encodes CASSPQPGLSYGYTF.